This entry describes one T cell receptor (beta chain). Its antigen remains unknown. The primer mix had 60 Vbeta and 13 Jbeta primers. Some clones are missing from TCRdb's copy, which holds only in-frame ones; the method was immunoSEQ multiplex PCR. The sample has around 170,000 clones, around 82% seen once. The data were obtained in a study of cytomegalovirus exposure and HLA in healthy donors. Overall study: Falling in the Caucasian-associated ancestry cluster were 81% of around 370 genotyped donors.

The germline gives CDR1 LGHNA, CDR2 YSLEER. The CDR3 runs 13 residues. Germline trimming cut 4 bases from V and 5 bases from J; bases unmatched to any gene: 2. Study conclusions and caveats: It emerged from a later analysis that several of the most significant clusters appeared to be linked to common viral pathogens. CMV serostatus was the sole immune exposure data available. Sequences of the TCR beta chain were said to predict the HLA-A and HLA-B alleles of most subjects accurately.

The source is a man aged 40-49 years in good health and CMV-seronegative. The chain uses TRBV4-3 and TRBJ1-1; 9 bases line up with TRBD1. Sequencing used PBMCs. CDR3 in amino acids: CASSLGQGTEAFF. CDR3 nucleotide sequence: TGCGCCAGCAGCCTCGGACAGGGGACTGAAGCTTTCTTT.